The sequence of this T cell receptor (beta chain) was determined in a study of CD8 T cells in Susac syndrome. The authors carried out high-throughput sequencing of TCR beta. They applied it to CD8+ and CD4+ T cells obtained from blood. Relapsing-remitting disease, either stable or active, was present in the treatment-naive patients who were the multiple sclerosis controls. Negative isolation was used for CD8+ and CD4+ T cells and FACS enrichment for TEMRA cells. RNA was extracted with the RNeasy kit, and a quantity of about 0.5 to 1 ug was reverse transcribed using random hexamers. Amplification of TCR beta CDR3 by immunoSEQ multiplex PCR spanned 54 Vbeta and 13 Jbeta. Each CDR3 protein is one row after TCRdb ran MiXCR on the immunoSEQ multiplex PCR reads. The table lists roughly 200,000 distinct CDR3 sequences, 95% of them singletons. With 0 bases removed from V and 11 bases from J, the gap between germline ends came to 14 bases. CDR1 and CDR2 from the germline V gene are SGHRS and YFSETQ. This CDR3 contains 14 residues.

The chain recombines TRBV5-1 with TRBJ1-4; a weak D match, TRBD1 (5 bases). The sequence was obtained from a human donor with multiple sclerosis. The sequenced sample was CD8+ T cells from PBMCs. CDR3 residues: CASSLGQPRGKLFF. CDR3 in DNA: TGCGCCAGCAGCTTGGGACAGCCCCGCGGGAAACTGTTTTTT.